This TCR beta chain stems from a study of cytomegalovirus exposure and HLA in healthy donors (dated by TCRdb to 2016 to 2017). Turning to the overall study: An earlier analysis of 587 of the donors reported about 280 Gb of sequence data and 95 million to 140 million unique TCR beta sequences obtained from 180 million or so T cells. Along with the approximately 670-subject first cohort, a separate validation cohort of around 110 different subjects was used. Every discovery cohort repertoire had been produced on one sequencing platform. A later genetic analysis used genome-wide SNP genotypes for 398 of the 666 donors, treating that subset as a discovery cohort. Donor age, sex, ethnicity and CMV serostatus were compiled together with the repertoire data. The study aimed to test whether cataloging public T cell receptors could reveal signatures of past pathogen exposure. The genetic ancestry cluster associated with self-reported Caucasian donors included over 65% of the roughly 380 genotyped donors. Because of strong linkage in the cohort, roughly five DR-DQ haplotypes were treated as single units for association and clustering. Using immunosequencing, the study profiled T cell repertoires from about 620 subjects and related those repertoires to cytomegalovirus serostatus. HLA typing included class I and class II loci at four-digit resolution. Rather than drawing on any new phenotypic data, the later analysis identified candidate immune exposures from TCR beta sequences and the way those sequences occurred across donors. An early release covering some 640 HLA-typed donors comprised approximately 300 gigabases of sequencing data and tens of millions of unique TCR sequences. In an earlier analysis of several hundred of the donors, high-throughput TCR beta sequencing was used to judge whether each TCR beta V gene segment behaved as functional or pseudogenic. Among about 400 genotyped donors of the cohort, an average of about 220,000 unique TCR beta nucleotide sequences was sequenced per donor, of which about 19% were non-productive. Typing coverage differed by locus: A, B, C, DRB1 and DQB1 were typed in about 629-630 donors, DQA1 in about 560, DPA1 in approximately 600, and DPB1 in 400 to 490. In a later analysis, previously published TCR beta repertoires from hundreds of donors were re-analyzed and high-resolution HLA genotyping was added so that TCR occurrence patterns could be studied. The study combined high-throughput TCR immunosequencing, statistical association of individual TCRs with disease status, and machine learning to predict cytomegalovirus infection status. Study-level results and caveats: A later genetic analysis associated a missense DCLRE1C variant with V-gene and J-gene trimming of TCR beta chains, and an independent cohort replicated the association. In a later genetic analysis, fewer N-insertions in productive TCRs were reported among donors in an Asian-associated ancestry cluster than the roughly 640-donor mean. Because HLA typing was unavailable for some donors at each locus, only the typed subset was used in association tests. A further reported finding was that TCR beta sequences accurately predicted the HLA-A and HLA-B alleles for most subjects in the first cohort. The classifier was reported to diagnose cytomegalovirus status with high specificity and sensitivity in both the original and validation cohorts. Most TCR sequences were observed very rarely across donors, whereas some public TCRs were present in many individuals. Presence/absence analyses assumed roughly uniform sequencing depth across donors, an assumption that may not hold. In a later analysis, the rate of TCR association differed among HLA loci, with DRB1 alleles having the most associated TCRs and HLA-C alleles having the fewest. Because counts were too low, 15 to 20 rarely observed V segments, including chromosome 9 orphons, were excluded from the earlier analysis of about 500 of the donors. Linkage disequilibrium might explain the correlated functional status among segregating V segments, but an unknown experimental factor could not be ruled out. A later analysis found that HLA-associated TCR beta chains were more clonally expanded and had lower generation probabilities than equally common non-associated chains. In a later analysis, most CMV-associated TCR beta chains were found to appear HLA-restricted, with HLA associations seemingly driven largely by CMV exposure. Only TCR beta chains were sequenced in this cohort, and the absence of alpha or paired-chain data limited detectable features. According to a later analysis, parvovirus B19, influenza, CMV and Epstein-Barr virus appeared linked to several top co-occurrence clusters. Three of the identified cytomegalovirus-associated TCR beta chains were confirmed in vitro to be specific for cytomegalovirus antigens. A later analysis associated approximately 17,000 TCR beta sequences with specific HLA alleles at a false discovery rate of 0.05. Immune exposure information for the cohort was limited to CMV serostatus. The 87-base-pair reads could not distinguish some IMGT-functional V segments, including TRBV6-2 and TRBV6-3, so those segments were excluded. A total of 150 or so TCR beta chains were listed by the study as associated with cytomegalovirus. In an earlier analysis of around 600 of the donors, most TCR beta V segments were observed in productive rearrangements about 87% or about 30% of the time, broadly matching IMGT annotations. A cluster of highly shared sequence variants was judged likely to represent a technical artifact of the sequencing pipeline. It was suggested by the authors that the approach could potentially be generalized to other disease states and immunological phenotypes. Strong co-occurrence of HLA alleles, especially DR and DQ, made assigning TCR associations to individual alleles difficult.

The protocol used for the library was the immunoSEQ multiplex PCR assay. For the multiplex PCR, a mixture combining 60 forward primers for TCR Vbeta segments and 13 reverse primers for TCR Jbeta segments was used. Amplification of the CDR3 region of rearranged TCR beta genes was performed with a multiplex PCR assay on genomic DNA. The Illumina HiSeq System was used to sequence the amplified TCR beta libraries as 87-base-pair reads. Per the original workflow: A later analysis counted approximately 76 million unique TCR beta chains across the 650 to 700 repertoires, and 9 million to 14 million of these chains were shared by at least two donors. Raw reads were error-corrected and collapsed into unique sequences with a nearest-neighbor algorithm that merged closely related sequences to remove PCR and sequencing errors. CDR3 sequences were aligned to IMGT reference sequences to assign V, D and J gene segments. For a sequence to be retained, at least a six-nucleotide match to both a V gene segment and a J gene segment was required. Rearrangements were called productive when the CDR3 lacked stop codons and stayed in frame with V and J; all others were non-productive. Following IMGT convention, CDR3 was defined as the stretch from the second conserved V-encoded cysteine to the conserved J-encoded phenylalanine. In an earlier analysis of more than 550 of the donors, sequences lacking an unambiguous match to a single V gene segment were excluded. An earlier analysis of about 590 of the donors classified V segments as functional when productive rearrangements were above 56.7% and as segregating when the standard deviation between donors was above 5%. To diagnose cytomegalovirus status from the catalog of TCR beta chain sequences, a statistical classification framework was built. V and J gene assignment, in a later analysis, came from comparing TCR nucleotide sequences with IMGT/GENE-DB human TR gene sequences. A later analysis assigned CDR3 sequences and most-parsimonious VDJ recombination scenarios with the TCRdist pipeline. In a later analysis, every TCR beta chain was defined by the combination of its CDR3 amino acid sequence and its V-gene family, and reads without a unique V-gene family were dropped. In a later analysis, fewer than 600 highly shared, low-generation-probability nucleotide sequences were removed to address suspected cross-contamination and a sequencing artifact. In a later analysis, a clonal expansion index was calculated for each public chain from normalized within-repertoire ranks of inferred template counts. Generation probabilities in a later analysis came from a VDJ recombination model fitted to out-of-frame rearrangements, and those results were checked against IGoR. In a later analysis, TCR-TCR, TCR-HLA and TCR-CMV co-occurrence was scored with hypergeometric tests, and a repertoire-size bias correction was applied to TCR pairs. A later analysis estimated false discovery rates by permuting HLA or CMV assignments 20 times. A later analysis grouped co-occurring TCRs with DBSCAN, adding TCRdist sequence similarity when clustering within HLA-allele-positive subsets. For co-occurrence clustering, repertoires with fewer than 30,000 or more than 120,000 public chains were excluded, along with a handful of repertoires with anomalous nucleotide sharing. As stored in TCRdb, this immuneACCESS dataset retains in-frame rearrangements with V and J assigned. A fraction of the clones does not appear; measured against another copy, unresolved V genes explain less than half of the discrepancy, and the remainder lacks a known reason. D and trimming were read from the DNA, whereas the V and J calls and clone size are those reported in that table. Present in this sample are around 200,000 clones, over 75% of which were seen just once. The top ten constitute 10% to 13% of the sample.

A remark on this clone: What antigen it recognizes has not been identified. The sample holds no much larger clone one base away, and base qualities are not on file.

The cohort was made up of roughly 670 healthy bone marrow donors. All cohort members were sampled while nominally healthy, although unrecorded immune exposures were likely present. The donor tested CMV seropositive and was one of the 289 seropositive cohort members. Each donor provided a peripheral blood sample, and peripheral blood mononuclear cells were used for TCR beta sequencing. The Qiagen DNeasy Blood Extraction Kit was used to extract genomic DNA from the blood cell samples. Via the germline V gene, CDR1 is LGHNT and CDR2 FRNRAP. Ends trimmed: V by 8 bases, J by 6 bases; bases unmatched to a gene: 8. The CDR3 measures 13 amino acids from cysteine to phenylalanine. Only the CDR3 DNA stays, 39 bases, in frame from base 1.

The TCR was taken from a woman aged 45-59 years in good health and CMV-seropositive. Sequenced: PBMCs. The chain joins TRBV12-5 to TRBJ2-7; TRBD2 agrees with 9 junctional bases. The CDR3: CASWAGGPAEQYF. In nucleotide form, the sequence is TGTGCTAGTTGGGCGGGGGGGCCCGCCGAGCAGTACTTC.